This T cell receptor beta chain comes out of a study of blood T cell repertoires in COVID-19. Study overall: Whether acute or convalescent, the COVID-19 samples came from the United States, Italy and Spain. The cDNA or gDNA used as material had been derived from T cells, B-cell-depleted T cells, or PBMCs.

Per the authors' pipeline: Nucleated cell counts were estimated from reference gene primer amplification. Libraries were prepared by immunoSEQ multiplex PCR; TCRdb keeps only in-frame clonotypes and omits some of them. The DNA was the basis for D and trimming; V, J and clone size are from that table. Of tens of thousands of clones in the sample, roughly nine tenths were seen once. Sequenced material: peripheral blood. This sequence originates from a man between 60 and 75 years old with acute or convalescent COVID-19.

The CDR3 loop is CASSSTGNTEAFF. CDR3 nucleotides: TGTGCCAGTAGTTCTACGGGGAACACTGAAGCTTTCTTT. The chain carries TRBV19 and TRBJ1-1, with no clear D. The germline V gene has CDR1 LNHDA and CDR2 SQIVND (reference sequence). The V and J ends lost 5 bases and 1 base respectively, with 8 bases between them. This CDR3 contains 13 residues.